This TCR beta chain was identified during a study of ipilimumab plus nivolumab after autologous stem cell transplantation. Whole-study context: Patients received a median of 5 ipilimumab and eight or nine nivolumab doses. The myeloma cohort included high-risk transplant-naive patients and patients relapsing within 3 years of a first autologous transplant.

The CDR3 has 14 amino acids. Germline CDR1 and CDR2: MDHEN and SYDVKM. J lost 8 bases, V lost 5 bases, and 9 bases had no gene match. A few counts support this clone. Patients got ipilimumab 1 mg/kg beginning 14 to 28 days post-transplant. Through week 26, nivolumab 3 mg/kg IV was given weeks 1, 4, 7, 10, then biweekly. Libraries were prepared by immunoSEQ multiplex PCR; TCRdb keeps only in-frame clonotypes and omits some of them. The table has about 9,800 clones, roughly three quarters seen once. The source is a female donor with multiple myeloma. The starting material was PBMCs, obtained in a trial of ipilimumab plus nivolumab as post-transplant consolidation. The chain is built from TRBV28 and TRBJ1-2; 9 bases align to TRBD1. The CDR3 reads CASSAPGQGGGYTF. The CDR3 DNA follows: TGTGCCAGCAGTGCGCCGGGACAGGGAGGAGGCTACACCTTC.